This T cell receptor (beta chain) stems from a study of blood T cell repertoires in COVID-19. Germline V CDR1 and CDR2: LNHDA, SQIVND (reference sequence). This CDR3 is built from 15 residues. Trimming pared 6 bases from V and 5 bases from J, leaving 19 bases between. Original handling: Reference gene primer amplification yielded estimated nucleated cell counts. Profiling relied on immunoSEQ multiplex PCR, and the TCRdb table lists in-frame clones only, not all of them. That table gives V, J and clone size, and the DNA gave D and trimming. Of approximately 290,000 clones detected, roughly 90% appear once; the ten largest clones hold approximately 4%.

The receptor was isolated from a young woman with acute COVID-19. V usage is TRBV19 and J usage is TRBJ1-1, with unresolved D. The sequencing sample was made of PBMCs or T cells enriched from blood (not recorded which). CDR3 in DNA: TGTGCCAGTAGCGAAGAAGGGAGAGGGAGGACTGAAGCTTTCTTT. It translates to CASSEEGRGRTEAFF.